The present TCR beta chain was sequenced within a study of T cell changes during pregnancy in multiple sclerosis. This clone appeared once. Trimming left V 3 bases short and J 0 bases short, with 12 bases between. Looked up from germline, CDR1 is SGHDT and CDR2 is YYEEEE. CDR3 size: 16 residues. Some clones are missing from TCRdb's copy, which holds only in-frame ones; the method was immunoSEQ multiplex PCR. The table records about 64,000 clones, 96% of them present only once. The sample in question was CD8+ T cells from peripheral blood mononuclear cells, obtained after pregnancy. This clonotype originated in a female donor with multiple sclerosis, enrolled in a pregnancy study. The V and J genes are TRBV5-6 and TRBJ2-2; weak D call: TRBD1 (6 bases). CDR3 bases: TGTGCCAGCAGCTCAAACAGGGAAACGAACACCGGGGAGCTGTTTTTT. Its protein product is CASSSNRETNTGELFF.